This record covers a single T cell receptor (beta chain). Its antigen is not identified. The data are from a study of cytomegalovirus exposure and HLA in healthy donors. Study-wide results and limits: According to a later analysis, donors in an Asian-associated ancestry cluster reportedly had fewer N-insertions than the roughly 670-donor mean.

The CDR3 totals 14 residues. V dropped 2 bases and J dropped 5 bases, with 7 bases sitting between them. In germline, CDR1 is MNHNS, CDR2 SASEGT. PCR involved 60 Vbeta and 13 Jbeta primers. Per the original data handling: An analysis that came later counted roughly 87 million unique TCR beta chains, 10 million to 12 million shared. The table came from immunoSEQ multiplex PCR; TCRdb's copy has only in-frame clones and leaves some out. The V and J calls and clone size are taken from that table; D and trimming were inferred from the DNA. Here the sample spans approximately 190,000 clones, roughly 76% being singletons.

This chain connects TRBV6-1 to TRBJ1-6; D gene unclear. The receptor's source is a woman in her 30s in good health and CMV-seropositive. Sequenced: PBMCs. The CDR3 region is CASSETVNNSPLHF. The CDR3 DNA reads TGTGCCAGCAGTGAAACAGTAAATAATTCACCCCTCCACTTT.